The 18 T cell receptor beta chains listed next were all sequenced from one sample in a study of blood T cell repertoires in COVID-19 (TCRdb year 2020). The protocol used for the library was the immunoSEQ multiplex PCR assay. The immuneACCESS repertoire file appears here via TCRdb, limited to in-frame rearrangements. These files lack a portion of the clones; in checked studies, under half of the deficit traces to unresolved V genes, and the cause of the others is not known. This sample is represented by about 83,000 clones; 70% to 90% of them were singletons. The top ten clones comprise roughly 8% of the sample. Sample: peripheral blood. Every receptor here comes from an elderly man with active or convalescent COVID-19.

CDR3 loop: CARSGPSRGRNQPQHF. CDR3 sequence (DNA): TGTGCCAGAAGCGGGCCCAGTAGGGGCCGCAATCAGCCCCAGCATTTT. The chain joins TRBV21-1 to TRBJ1-5; TRBD1 is taken as the D call from the table, unchecked against the DNA. TRBV21-1 is flagged as a pseudogene. The CDR3 sequence is 16 residues long.

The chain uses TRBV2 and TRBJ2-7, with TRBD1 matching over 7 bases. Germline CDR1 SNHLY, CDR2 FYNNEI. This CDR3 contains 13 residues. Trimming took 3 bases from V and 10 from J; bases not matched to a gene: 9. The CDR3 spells CASSDIGTVVQYV. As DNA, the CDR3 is TGTGCCAGCAGTGACATAGGGACAGTCGTCCAGTACGTC.

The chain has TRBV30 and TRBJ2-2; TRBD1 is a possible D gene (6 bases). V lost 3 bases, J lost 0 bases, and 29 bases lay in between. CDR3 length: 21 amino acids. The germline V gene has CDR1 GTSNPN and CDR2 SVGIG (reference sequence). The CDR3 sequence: CAWSAYLGAKAERTNTGELFF. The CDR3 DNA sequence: TGTGCCTGGAGCGCCTACCTGGGGGCGAAAGCGGAGAGAACGAACACCGGGGAGCTGTTTTTT. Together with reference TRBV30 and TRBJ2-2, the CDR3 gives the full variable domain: SQTIHQWPATLVQPVGSPLSLECTVEGTSNPNLYWYRQAAGRGLQLLFYSVGIGQISSEVPQNLSASRPQDRQFILSSKKLLLSDSGFYLCAWSAYLGAKAERTNTGELFFGEGSRLTVL.

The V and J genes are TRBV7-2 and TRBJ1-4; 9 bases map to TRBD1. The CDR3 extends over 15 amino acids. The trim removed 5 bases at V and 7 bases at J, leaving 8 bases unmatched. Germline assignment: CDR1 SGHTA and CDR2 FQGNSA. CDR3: CASSPRRTGVEKLFF. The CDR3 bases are TGTGCCAGCAGCCCCAGACGGACAGGGGTTGAAAAACTGTTTTTT.

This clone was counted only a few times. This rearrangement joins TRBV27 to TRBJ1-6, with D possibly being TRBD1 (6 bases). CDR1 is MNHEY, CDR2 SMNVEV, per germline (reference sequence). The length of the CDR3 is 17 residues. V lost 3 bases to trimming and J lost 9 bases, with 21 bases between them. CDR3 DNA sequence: TGTGCCAGCAGTTTCCGGCAGGGGACGCGTATTAGTTCACCCCTCCACTTT. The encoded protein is CASSFRQGTRISSPLHF.

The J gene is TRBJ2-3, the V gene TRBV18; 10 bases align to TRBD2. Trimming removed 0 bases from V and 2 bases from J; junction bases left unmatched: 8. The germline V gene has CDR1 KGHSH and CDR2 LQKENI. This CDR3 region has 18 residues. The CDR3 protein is CASSPPRTSGHFTDTQYF. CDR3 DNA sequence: TGTGCCAGCTCACCACCCAGGACTAGCGGACACTTCACAGATACGCAGTATTTT. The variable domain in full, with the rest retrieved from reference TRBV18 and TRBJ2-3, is NAGVMQNPRHLVRRRGQEARLRCSPMKGHSHVYWYRQLPEEGLKFMVYLQKENIIDESGMPKERFSAEFPKEGPSILRIQQVVRGDSAAYFCASSPPRTSGHFTDTQYFGPGTRLTVL.

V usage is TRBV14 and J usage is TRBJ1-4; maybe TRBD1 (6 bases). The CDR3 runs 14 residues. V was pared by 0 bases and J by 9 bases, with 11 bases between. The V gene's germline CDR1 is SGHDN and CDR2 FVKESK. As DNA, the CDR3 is TGTGCCAGCAGCCAAGAGCTGCAGGGGAAAAAACTGTTTTTT. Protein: CASSQELQGKKLFF.

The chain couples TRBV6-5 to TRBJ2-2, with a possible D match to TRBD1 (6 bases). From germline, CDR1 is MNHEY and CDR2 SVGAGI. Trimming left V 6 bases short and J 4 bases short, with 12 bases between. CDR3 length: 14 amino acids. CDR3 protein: CASSSGHFTGELFF. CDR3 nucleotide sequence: TGTGCCAGCAGCTCGGGACACTTCACCGGGGAGCTGTTTTTT.

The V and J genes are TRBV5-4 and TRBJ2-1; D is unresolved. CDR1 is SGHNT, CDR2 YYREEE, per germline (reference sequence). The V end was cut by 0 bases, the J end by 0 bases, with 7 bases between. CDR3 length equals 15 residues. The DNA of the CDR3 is TGTGCCAGCAGCTTGGGAGGATTCTCCTACAATGAGCAGTTCTTC. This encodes CASSLGGFSYNEQFF.

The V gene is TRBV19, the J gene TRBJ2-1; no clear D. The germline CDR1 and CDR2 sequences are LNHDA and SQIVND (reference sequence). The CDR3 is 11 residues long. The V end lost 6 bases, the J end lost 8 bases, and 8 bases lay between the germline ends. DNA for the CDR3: TGTGCCAGTAGGAACCGGGATGAGCAGTTCTTC. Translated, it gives CASRNRDEQFF.

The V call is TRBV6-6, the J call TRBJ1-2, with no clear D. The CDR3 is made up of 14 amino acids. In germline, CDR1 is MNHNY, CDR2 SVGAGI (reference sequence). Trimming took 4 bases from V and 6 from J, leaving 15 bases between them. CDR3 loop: CASSLLVPGNGYTF. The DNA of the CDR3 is TGTGCCAGCAGTTTATTAGTGCCCGGGAATGGCTACACCTTC.

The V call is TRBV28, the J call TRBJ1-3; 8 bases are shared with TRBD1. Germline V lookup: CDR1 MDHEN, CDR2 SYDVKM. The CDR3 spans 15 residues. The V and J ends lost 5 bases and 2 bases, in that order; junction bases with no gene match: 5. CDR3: CASSLLQGAGNTIYF. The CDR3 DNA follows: TGTGCCAGCAGTCTACTACAGGGGGCTGGAAACACCATATATTTT.

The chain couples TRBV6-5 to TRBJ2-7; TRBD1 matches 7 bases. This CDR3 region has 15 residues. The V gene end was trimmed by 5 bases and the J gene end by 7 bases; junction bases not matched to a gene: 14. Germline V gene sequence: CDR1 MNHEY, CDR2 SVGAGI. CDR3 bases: TGTGCCAGCAGTAAACAGGGGACACGGTCTGGAGAGCAGTACGTC. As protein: CASSKQGTRSGEQYV.

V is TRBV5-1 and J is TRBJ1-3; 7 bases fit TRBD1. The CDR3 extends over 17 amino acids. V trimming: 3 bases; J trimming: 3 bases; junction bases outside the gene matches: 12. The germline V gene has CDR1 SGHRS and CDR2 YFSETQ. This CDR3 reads CASSSGQTNSFGNTIYF. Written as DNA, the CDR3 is TGCGCCAGCAGCTCGGGACAGACCAACTCCTTTGGAAACACCATATATTTT. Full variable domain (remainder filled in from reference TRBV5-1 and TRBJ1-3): KAGVTQTPRYLIKTRGQQVTLSCSPISGHRSVSWYQQTPGQGLQFLFEYFSETQRNKGNFPGRFSGRQFSNSRSEMNVSTLELGDSALYLCASSSGQTNSFGNTIYFGEGSWLTVV.

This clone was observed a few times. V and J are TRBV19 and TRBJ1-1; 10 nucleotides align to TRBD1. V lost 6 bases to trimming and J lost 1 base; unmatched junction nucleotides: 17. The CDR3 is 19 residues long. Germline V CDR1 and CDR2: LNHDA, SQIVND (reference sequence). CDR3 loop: CASRTITRDRGFRNTEAFF. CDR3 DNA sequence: TGTGCCAGTAGAACCATAACCCGGGACAGGGGATTCAGGAACACTGAAGCTTTCTTT.

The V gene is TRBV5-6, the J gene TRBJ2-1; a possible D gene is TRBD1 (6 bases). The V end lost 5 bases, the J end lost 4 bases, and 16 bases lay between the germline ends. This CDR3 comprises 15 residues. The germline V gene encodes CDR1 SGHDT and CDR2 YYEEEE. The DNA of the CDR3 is TGTGCCAGCAGTTTAGACTCCCAGGGGTACAATGAGCAGTTCTTC. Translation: CASSLDSQGYNEQFF.

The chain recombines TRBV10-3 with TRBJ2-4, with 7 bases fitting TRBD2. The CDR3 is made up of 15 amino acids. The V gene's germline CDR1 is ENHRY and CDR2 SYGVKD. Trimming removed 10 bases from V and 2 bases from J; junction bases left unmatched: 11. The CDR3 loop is CATAGEGSTKNIQYF. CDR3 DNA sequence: TGTGCCACCGCCGGGGAGGGTTCAACCAAAAACATTCAGTACTTC.

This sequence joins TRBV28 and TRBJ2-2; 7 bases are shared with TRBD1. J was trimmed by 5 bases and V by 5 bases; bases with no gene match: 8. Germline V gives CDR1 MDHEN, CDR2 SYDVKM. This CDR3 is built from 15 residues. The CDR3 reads CASSKTGRLTGELFF. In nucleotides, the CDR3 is TGTGCCAGCAGTAAGACAGGGCGATTAACCGGGGAGCTGTTTTTT.